This T cell receptor (beta chain) was recorded in a study of T-cell reconstitution after alpha-beta-depleted transplantation in children. The V gene's germline CDR1 is DFQATT and CDR2 SNEGSKA (reference sequence). V lost 5 bases and J lost 1, with 11 bases in between. The CDR3 runs 13 residues. Construction of the TCRbeta library involved unique molecular identifiers. MiXCR, applied by TCRdb to the PCR reads, yields one record per CDR3 protein. The data hold 150,000 to 200,000 distinct CDR3 sequences, with around 10% observed a single time. This clonotype was seen ten or more times. As yet, its antigen is unknown. The study's findings and limits: By one year post-transplant, T-cell counts and diversity largely arose from T cells that were newly produced. About two months after transplant, alpha-beta T cells reportedly came from several hundred expanded graft clones. Where some patients showed high TCRbeta diversity at day 60, it came from recipient T cells and thymic progenitors that had survived.

The J gene is TRBJ1-1, the V gene TRBV20-1; D might be TRBD1 (5 bases). The sequence was obtained from a boy between 2 and 10 years old with acute myeloid leukemia, due to receive a stem cell transplant. The sequenced sample was PBMCs, obtained before TCRalphabeta/CD19-depleted stem cell transplant. The CDR3 protein is CSARQHANTEAFF. The CDR3 nucleotides are TGCAGTGCTCGACAGCATGCGAACACTGAAGCTTTCTTT.